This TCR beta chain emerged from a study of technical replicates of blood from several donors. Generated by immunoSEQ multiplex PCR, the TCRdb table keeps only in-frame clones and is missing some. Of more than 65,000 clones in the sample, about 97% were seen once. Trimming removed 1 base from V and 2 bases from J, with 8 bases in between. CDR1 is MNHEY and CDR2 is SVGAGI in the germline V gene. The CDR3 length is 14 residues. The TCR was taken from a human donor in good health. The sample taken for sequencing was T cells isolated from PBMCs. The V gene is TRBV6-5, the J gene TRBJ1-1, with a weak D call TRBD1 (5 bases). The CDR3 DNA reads TGTGCCAGCAGTTACTTTCAGGGCAACACTGAAGCTTTCTTT. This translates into CASSYFQGNTEAFF.